This T cell receptor (beta chain) was identified in a study of Graves' ophthalmopathy and Graves' hyperthyroidism. Each hyperthyroidism patient was newly diagnosed, with under 2 months' duration, and aged 18 to 65. The authors amplified TCR beta CDR3 regions from RNA transcripts. First-round RT-PCR relied on HTBI primers, and a second-round multiplex PCR came next. TCRdb ran MiXCR on the multiplex PCR reads and lists one entry per CDR3 protein. The table records hundreds of thousands of distinct CDR3 sequences, over 20% of them present only once. This CDR3 has 13 amino acids. The V end was cut by 2 bases, the J end by 6 bases, with 11 bases between. CDR1 is MNHEY and CDR2 is SVGAGI in the germline V gene.

Sequencing was done on a sample of peripheral blood. This chain links TRBV6-5 with TRBJ2-7; D could derive from TRBD1 or TRBD2 (5 bases each). This receptor was identified in a woman under 30 with stable Graves' hyperthyroidism. Some clones in this sample may be carry-over from other donors' samples. CDR3 bases: TGTGCCAGCAGTTACCTACAGGCGGGCGAGCAGTACTTC. Its translation is CASSYLQAGEQYF.